Given below is one T cell receptor beta chain in context. The antigen is not known. The sample belongs to a study of cytomegalovirus exposure and HLA in healthy donors. Study background: Most donors, 80% to 90% of over 300 genotyped, fell in the Caucasian-associated ancestry cluster.

The PCR contained 60 Vbeta and 13 Jbeta primers. Clones were read by immunoSEQ multiplex PCR, and TCRdb kept only the in-frame ones, dropping some. With some 48,000 clones in the sample, the ten largest clones hold less than 2.5%. Germline V lookup: CDR1 PRHDT, CDR2 FYEKMQ (reference sequence). The CDR3 has 14 residues. Trimming removed 2 bases from V and 2 bases from J, with 7 bases in between. Overall study findings and caveats: In a later analysis, most CMV-associated TCR beta chains appeared HLA-restricted.

The genes are TRBV13 and TRBJ1-3; D is ambiguous. Sequenced input: PBMCs. This sequence was found in a woman aged 40 to 50 in good health and CMV-seronegative. The CDR3 DNA sequence: TGTGCCAGCAGCTTACTAACAGCTGGAAACACCATATATTTT. Amino acids: CASSLLTAGNTIYF.